This T cell receptor beta chain was identified in a study of blood T cell repertoires in COVID-19. As for the study in general: From the United States, Italy and Spain came samples of acute and convalescent COVID-19. Sample material is recorded as cDNA or gDNA derived from T cells, B-cell-depleted T cells, or PBMCs.

Source study methods: Reference gene primer amplification in the assay estimated nucleated cell counts. Profiling relied on immunoSEQ multiplex PCR, and the TCRdb table lists in-frame clones only, not all of them. That table furnishes V, J and clone size, whereas the DNA furnished D and trimming. The table shows over 150,000 clones, with 70% to 90% occurring only once. The CDR3 contains 15 residues. Germline-derived CDR1 and CDR2 are MNHEY and SVGAGI. Trimming stripped 7 bases from V and 0 bases from J, with 16 bases between. This clone was detected only a few times. Seattle researchers signed up patients amid active infection and tracked them longitudinally.

Sequencing was done on a sample of peripheral blood. The J gene is TRBJ2-7, the V gene TRBV6-5; the D gene is possibly TRBD1 (5 bases). This sequence was found in a man over 45 with COVID-19, enrolled during active disease. CDR3 DNA sequence: TGTGCCAGCACCCGGGTGGCCCAGGGCTCCTACGAGCAGTACTTC. It encodes CASTRVAQGSYEQYF.